The clone carrying this T cell receptor (beta chain) was counted a few times. The sample is drawn from a study of blood T cell repertoires in COVID-19. About the study: The samples span acute and convalescent COVID-19 from the United States, Italy and Spain. PBMCs, B-cell-depleted T cells, or T cells provided the cDNA or gDNA that made up the material.

CDR1 LNHDA and CDR2 SQIVND come from the germline V gene (reference sequence). This CDR3 is built from 17 residues. After removal of 4 bases from V and 0 bases from J, the junction contained 8 bases not matched to a gene. Produced via immunoSEQ multiplex PCR; TCRdb's table is partial and in-frame only. The data hold 250,000 to 300,000 clones, with 91% observed a single time. The rearrangement joins TRBV19 to TRBJ2-7, with TRBD2 identical over 11 bases. The sequenced sample consisted of PBMCs or T cells enriched from blood (not recorded which). The source of this sequence is a human donor in a cohort exposed to, infected with or recovered from COVID-19 (not recorded which). The donor label of this sample is uncertain. As DNA, the CDR3 is TGTGCCAGTAGTAGCCCCCCTGGGACTAGCGGCTCCTACGAGCAGTACTTC. It is translated as CASSSPPGTSGSYEQYF.